This T cell receptor (beta chain) is from a study of technical replicates of blood from a handful of donors. This CDR3 contains 12 residues. CDR1 is MNHEY and CDR2 is SMNVEV in the germline V gene (reference sequence). Deletions cut 3 bases from V and 0 bases from J, with 3 bases between. TCRdb's table, derived via immunoSEQ multiplex PCR, lists solely in-frame clones and lacks some. The sample consists of about 87,000 clones, 95% of them appearing once. The count of this clone is one. This chain connects TRBV27 to TRBJ2-7; D not resolved. The specimen sequenced was T cells isolated from PBMCs. The sequence was obtained from a human donor in good health. The CDR3 DNA is TGTGCCAGCAGTTTCAACTCCTACGAGCAGTACTTC. Amino acids: CASSFNSYEQYF.